What follows are 18 T cell receptor beta chains derived from one specimen sequenced in a study of blood T cells in healthy people across ages. Through a sample-barcoded 5' primer and a J-beta primer mix, a second PCR was run for 7 to 11 cycles. TCRdb independently ran MiXCR on the 5' RACE reads; one entry per CDR3 protein. This sample has about 1,000,000 distinct CDR3 sequences, with under 55% found just once. The sequenced sample consisted of blood. These receptors all stem from a woman aged 60-75 years in good health.

The chain is built from TRBV13 and TRBJ2-7, with D possibly matching TRBD1 (5 bases). Trimming left V 5 bases short and J 2 bases short, with 13 bases between. Germline assignment: CDR1 PRHDT and CDR2 FYEKMQ (reference sequence). The CDR3 extends over 14 amino acids. The CDR3 bases are TGTGCCAGCAGCCTCCCAGACAGCCCCTACGAGCAGTACTTC. This gives the protein CASSLPDSPYEQYF.

This clonotype was seen only once. This chain joins TRBV4-3 and TRBJ2-5, with TRBD1 as a possible D gene (5 bases). The last part of the DNA fits TRBJ2-7 better; the J call may be wrong. The germline CDR1 and CDR2 sequences are LGHNA and YSLEER. The CDR3 covers 14 residues. This CDR3 reads CASSHSDRGYEQYF. The DNA for the CDR3 is TGCGCCAGCAGCCATAGTGACAGAGGCTACGAGCAGTACTTC.

This chain uses TRBV11-2 with TRBJ2-1; 8 positions match TRBD1. There are 19 residues in the CDR3. V lost 0 bases, J lost 10 bases, and 20 bases stayed unmatched. CDR1 is SGHAT, CDR2 FQNNGV, per germline. The CDR3 is CASSLDPAGGWSPFWEQFF. CDR3 coding DNA: TGTGCCAGCAGCTTAGATCCGGCAGGGGGCTGGTCGCCCTTTTGGGAGCAGTTCTTC.

This clonotype was detected only a few times. The J gene is TRBJ2-7, the V gene TRBV25-1; D ambiguous. The CDR3 consists of 14 residues. Germline V gene sequence: CDR1 MGHDK, CDR2 SYGVNS. V lost 3 bases and J 1 base, leaving 10 bases between the germline ends. CDR3 DNA sequence: TGTGCCAGCAGTGATGAGAAGGTGTCCTACGAGCAGTACTTC. Amino acid sequence: CASSDEKVSYEQYF.

V is TRBV20-1 and J is TRBJ2-7, with a possible D match to TRBD2 (6 bases). The V end was cut by 6 bases, the J end by 5 bases, with 17 bases between. In germline, CDR1 is DFQATT, CDR2 SNEGSKA (reference sequence). The CDR3 is 13 amino acids. In nucleotides, the CDR3 is TGCAGTGCCCGGAGGGGTAATCGCGACGAGCAGTACTTC. It codes for CSARRGNRDEQYF.

This clonotype was picked up a small number of times. CDR3 protein: CASTAVPSGANVLTF. CDR3 sequence (DNA): TGTGCCAGCACTGCCGTACCCTCTGGGGCCAACGTCCTGACTTTC. The chain employs TRBV6-6 and TRBJ2-6; D gene uncertain. Per germline, CDR1 MNHNY and CDR2 SVGAGI (reference sequence). This CDR3 has 15 residues. The germline V and J ends were trimmed by 7 bases and 0 bases, with 10 bases remaining between them.

This clonotype was counted between two and nine times. The V and J genes are TRBV25-1 and TRBJ2-7; D is perhaps TRBD2 (5 bases). V shed 11 bases and J shed 2 bases, with 13 bases lying between them. Germline V lookup: CDR1 MGHDK, CDR2 SYGVNS. This CDR3 spans 12 amino acids. CDR3 sequence (DNA): TGTGCCGGGAGTAGGCGGACCTACGAGCAGTACTTC. Amino acids: CAGSRRTYEQYF.

This clonotype has just a few counts. The chain uses TRBV2 and TRBJ2-7; weak D call: TRBD2 (5 bases). Germline V gene sequence: CDR1 SNHLY, CDR2 FYNNEI. The length of the CDR3 is 15 residues. Trimming removed 1 base from V and 0 bases from J, with 10 bases in between. The CDR3, as DNA: TGTGCCAGCAGTGAAGGAGGGATTAGCTCCTACGAGCAGTACTTC. This sequence encodes CASSEGGISSYEQYF.

Of note for this clonotype: Given a much more abundant clone one base away, this may be a read error. The gene calls are TRBV10-3 and TRBJ2-5; 7 positions match TRBD2. CDR1 is ENHRY and CDR2 is SYGVKD in the germline V gene. The CDR3 is made up of 12 amino acids. V was pared by 8 bases and J by 4 bases, with 4 bases of the junction left unmatched. CDR3 DNA sequence: TGTGCCATCGCTTGGGGGGGAGAGACCCAGTACTTC. Protein product: CAIAWGGETQYF.

The chain carries TRBV6-1 and TRBJ2-5, with TRBD2 matching over 12 bases. V shed 6 bases, J shed 5 bases, and the junction held 4 bases outside the gene matches. This CDR3 contains 14 residues. Germline V gene lookup returns CDR1 MNHNS and CDR2 SASEGT. CDR3 nucleotides: TGTGCCAGCAGGACTAGCGGGAGTCTGGAGACCCAGTACTTC. The encoded protein is CASRTSGSLETQYF.

The sample holds a few counts of this clonotype. The rearrangement uses TRBV21-1 and TRBJ2-7. TRBV21-1 is termed a pseudogene. This CDR3 has 14 residues. CDR3 sequence (DNA): TGTGCCAGCAGCAAAGATGACCGACCCTACGAGCAGTACTTC. Its protein product is CASSKDDRPYEQYF.

The CDR3 region is CASSQTGGANVLTF. The CDR3 DNA reads as TGTGCCAGCAGTCAAACCGGTGGGGCCAACGTCCTGACTTTC. The rearrangement uses TRBV12-3 or TRBV12-4 and TRBJ2-6; unclear D gene. The CDR3 contains 14 residues. Trimming cost V 5 bases and J 3 bases, with 8 bases left between them.

The table lists this clonotype with many counts. This CDR3 is CASQGGSSYNEQFF. CDR3 in DNA: TGTGCCAGTCAGGGCGGGAGCTCCTACAATGAGCAGTTCTTC. This rearrangement joins TRBV5-6 to TRBJ2-1; 7 nucleotides align to TRBD2. V lost 8 bases, J lost 0 bases, and 5 bases stayed unmatched. Germline V gene lookup returns CDR1 SGHDT and CDR2 YYEEEE. The CDR3 contains 14 residues.

The rearrangement uses TRBV6-1 and TRBJ2-1, with D tentatively TRBD2 (6 bases). CDR1 is MNHNS and CDR2 is SASEGT in the germline V gene. Trimming removed 6 bases at V and 5 bases at J, with 26 bases between. The CDR3 has 18 residues. The CDR3 loop reads CASRLSRRGGGPNNEQFF. The CDR3 bases are TGTGCCAGCAGGTTGTCTCGGCGGGGCGGAGGCCCCAACAATGAGCAGTTCTTC.

The chain joins TRBV5-8 to TRBJ2-7, with a weak D call TRBD1 (5 bases). The DNA end is a closer match to TRBJ2-5, so the J assignment may be wrong. Germline V gene sequence: CDR1 SGHTS, CDR2 YDEGEE. The CDR3 totals 14 residues. The CDR3 here is CASKVGLVYETQYF. The CDR3 DNA reads as TGTGCCAGCAAAGTGGGGCTAGTCTATGAGACCCAGTACTTC.

This clonotype was seen more than once but under ten times. This chain joins TRBV5-6 and TRBJ2-7; weak D call: TRBD1 (5 bases). CDR3 length: 13 amino acids. Per germline, CDR1 SGHDT and CDR2 YYEEEE. Trimming stripped 3 bases from V and 2 bases from J, with 9 bases between. The CDR3 here is CASSSTDTYEQYF. For the CDR3, the DNA is TGTGCCAGCAGCTCGACGGACACCTACGAGCAGTACTTC.

The gene calls are TRBV28 and TRBJ2-7; TRBD2 matches 9 bases. Germline trimming cut 6 bases from V and 2 bases from J; bases unmatched to any gene: 5. Germline CDR1 reads MDHEN; CDR2 reads SYDVKM. The length of the CDR3 is 14 residues. CDR3 residues: CASSPSGAAYEQYF. The CDR3 nucleotides read TGTGCCAGCAGCCCTAGCGGGGCCGCCTACGAGCAGTACTTC.

The DNA for the CDR3 is TGTGCCAGCAGCCCCGGGACTAAGGGCACCGGGGAGCTGTTTTTT. It translates to CASSPGTKGTGELFF. V usage is TRBV28 and J usage is TRBJ2-2, with 7 bases matching TRBD2. Germline lookup yields CDR1 MDHEN and CDR2 SYDVKM. The junction had 8 bases not matched to a gene; V was cut back by 6 bases and J by 4 bases. The CDR3 has 15 residues. The whole variable domain, remainder taken from reference TRBV28 and TRBJ2-2, is DVKVTQSSRYLVKRTGEKVFLECVQDMDHENMFWYRQDPGLGLRLIYFSYDVKMKEKGDIPEGYSVSREKKERFSLILESASTNQTSMYLCASSPGTKGTGELFFGEGSRLTVL.